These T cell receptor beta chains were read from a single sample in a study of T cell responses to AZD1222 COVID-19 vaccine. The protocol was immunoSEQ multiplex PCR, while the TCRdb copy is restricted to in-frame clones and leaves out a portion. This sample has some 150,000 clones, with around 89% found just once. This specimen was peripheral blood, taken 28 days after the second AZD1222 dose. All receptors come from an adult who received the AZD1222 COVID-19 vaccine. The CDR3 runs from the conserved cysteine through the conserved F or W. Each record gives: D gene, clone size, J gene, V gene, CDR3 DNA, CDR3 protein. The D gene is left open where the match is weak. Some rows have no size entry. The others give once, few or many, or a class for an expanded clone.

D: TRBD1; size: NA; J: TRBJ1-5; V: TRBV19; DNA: TGTGCCAGTAGTATTGGGACAGCCAATCAGCCCCAGCATTTT; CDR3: CASSIGTANQPQHF
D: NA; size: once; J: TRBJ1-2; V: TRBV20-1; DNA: TGCAGTGCCCCGACCGGGCATGGCTACACCTTC; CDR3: CSAPTGHGYTF
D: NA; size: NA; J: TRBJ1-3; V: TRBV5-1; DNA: TGCGCCAGCAGCTTGTACGGGGATTACTCTGGAAACACCATATATTTT; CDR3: CASSLYGDYSGNTIYF
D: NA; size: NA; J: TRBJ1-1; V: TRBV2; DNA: TGTGCCAGCATGGAAAGGGCCGGGAACACTGAAGCTTTCTTT; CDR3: CASMERAGNTEAFF
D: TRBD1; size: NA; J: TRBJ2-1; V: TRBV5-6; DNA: TGTGCCAGCAGCTTGGTGGCGGACAGGGAGCAGTTCTTC; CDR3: CASSLVADREQFF
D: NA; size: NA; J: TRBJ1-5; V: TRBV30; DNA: TGTGCCTTCAACCGGGATAGCAATCAGCCCCAGCATTTT; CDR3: CAFNRDSNQPQHF
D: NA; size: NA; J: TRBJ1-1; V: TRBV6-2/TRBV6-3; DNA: TGTGCCAGCAGTCCATGGACGGAGAACACTGAAGCTTTCTTT; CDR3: CASSPWTENTEAFF
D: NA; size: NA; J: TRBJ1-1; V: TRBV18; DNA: TGTGCCAGCTCACCGGGGGGACGCAACACTGAAGCTTTCTTT; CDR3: CASSPGGRNTEAFF
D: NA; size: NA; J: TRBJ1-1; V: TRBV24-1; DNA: TGTGCCACCAGTGATACGGACAGCACTGAAGCTTTCTTT; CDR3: CATSDTDSTEAFF
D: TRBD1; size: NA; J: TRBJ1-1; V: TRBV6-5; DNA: TGTGCCAGCAGAATTACAGGGGGGAACACTGAAGCTTTCTTT; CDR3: CASRITGGNTEAFF
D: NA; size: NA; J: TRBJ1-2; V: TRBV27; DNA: TGTGCCAGCAGTTCTACTGCCAAGTATGGCTACACCTTC; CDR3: CASSSTAKYGYTF
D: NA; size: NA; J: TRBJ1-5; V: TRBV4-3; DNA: TGCGCCAGCAGCCAAGACAGGGTAGGGTTCGATCAGCCCCAGCATTTT; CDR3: CASSQDRVGFDQPQHF
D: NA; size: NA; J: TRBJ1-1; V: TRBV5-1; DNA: TGCGCCAGCAGCTTGGAAGGGATGGAAGCTTTCTTT; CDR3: CASSLEGMEAFF
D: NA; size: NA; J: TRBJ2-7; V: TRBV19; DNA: TGTGCCAGTAGGGGGACCGGGAGCCGTGAGCAGTACTTC; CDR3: CASRGTGSREQYF
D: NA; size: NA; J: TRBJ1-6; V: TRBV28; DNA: TGTGCCAGCAGTTTTCTTGGGGACAATTCACCCCTCCACTTT; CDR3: CASSFLGDNSPLHF
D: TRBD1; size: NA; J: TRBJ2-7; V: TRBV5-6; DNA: TGTGCCAGCAGTTTACCGGGACAGATAGATGACCATTCCTACGAGCAGTACTTC; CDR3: CASSLPGQIDDHSYEQYF
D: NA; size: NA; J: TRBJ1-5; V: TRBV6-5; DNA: TGTGCCAGCAACGAGCGGGGTGTTCGGCCCCAGCATTTT; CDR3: CASNERGVRPQHF
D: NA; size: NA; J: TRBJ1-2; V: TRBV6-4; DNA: TGTGCCAGCAGGAACTATGGCTACACCTTC; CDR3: CASRNYGYTF
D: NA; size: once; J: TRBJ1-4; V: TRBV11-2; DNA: TGTGCCAGCACCAGGGATTTGGATGAAAAACTGTTTTTT; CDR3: CASTRDLDEKLFF
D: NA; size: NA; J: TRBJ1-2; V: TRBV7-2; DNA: TGTGCCAGCAGCTTAGGATTGGTTTGGCTGGGGTATGGCTACACCTTC; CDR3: CASSLGLVWLGYGYTF
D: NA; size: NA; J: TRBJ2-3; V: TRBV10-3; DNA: TGTGCCATCAGTGATTTTAAGGTTCAAAGCACAGATACGCAGTATTTT; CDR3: CAISDFKVQSTDTQYF
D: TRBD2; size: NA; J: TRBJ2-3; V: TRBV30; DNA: TGTGCCTGGGAGCGGGGGGGCACAGATACGCAGTATTTT; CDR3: CAWERGGTDTQYF
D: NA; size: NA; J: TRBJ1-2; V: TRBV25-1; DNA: TGTGCCAGCAGAGGGATCTATGGCTACACCTTC; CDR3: CASRGIYGYTF
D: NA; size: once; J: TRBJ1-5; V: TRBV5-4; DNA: TGTGCCAGCAGCTTACAGGAGAATGGCAATCAGCCCCAGCATTTT; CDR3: CASSLQENGNQPQHF
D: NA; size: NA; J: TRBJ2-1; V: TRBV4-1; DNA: TGCGCCAGCAGCCGGGGACACCCCAACTACAATGAGCAGTTCTTC; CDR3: CASSRGHPNYNEQFF
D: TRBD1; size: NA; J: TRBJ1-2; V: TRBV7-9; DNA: TGTGCCAGCAGCGACAGGGGGCTCAGGGATGGCTACACCTTC; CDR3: CASSDRGLRDGYTF
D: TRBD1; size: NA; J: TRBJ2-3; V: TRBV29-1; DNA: TGCAGCGCGCCAAGACAGGGTCATCCAGATACGCAGTATTTT; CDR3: CSAPRQGHPDTQYF
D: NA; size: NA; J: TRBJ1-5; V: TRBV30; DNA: TGTGCCTGGAGTGTACGTGGGCCTTACAATCAGCCCCAGCATTTT; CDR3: CAWSVRGPYNQPQHF
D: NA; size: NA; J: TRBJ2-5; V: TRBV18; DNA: TGTGCCAGCTCACCACCGGGACAAGAGACCCAGTACTTC; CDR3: CASSPPGQETQYF
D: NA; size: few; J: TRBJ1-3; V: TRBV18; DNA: TGTGCCAGCTCACCATCCCAGCAGAGAGAAAACACCATATATTTT; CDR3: CASSPSQQRENTIYF
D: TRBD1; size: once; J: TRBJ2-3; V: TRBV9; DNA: TGTGCCAGCAGCGTAGGCAGGGGGCCTGCAATTGATACGCAGTATTTT; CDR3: CASSVGRGPAIDTQYF
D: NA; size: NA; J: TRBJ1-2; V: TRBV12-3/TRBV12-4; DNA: TGTGCCAGCAGTTACAGGGTAGGGGGCTACACCTTC; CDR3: CASSYRVGGYTF
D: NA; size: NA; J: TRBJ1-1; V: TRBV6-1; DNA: TGTGCCAGCAGTGATTTGGGGAGGAACACTGAAGCTTTCTTT; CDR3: CASSDLGRNTEAFF
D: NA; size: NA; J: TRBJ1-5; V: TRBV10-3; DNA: TGTGCCATCAGTGAGAGGCGTCAACAGGATCAGCCCCAGCATTTT; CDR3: CAISERRQQDQPQHF
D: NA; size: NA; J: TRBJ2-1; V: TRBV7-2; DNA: TGTGCCAGCAGCTTCGTTGGGGCCAACGACAATGAGCAGTTCTTC; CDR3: CASSFVGANDNEQFF
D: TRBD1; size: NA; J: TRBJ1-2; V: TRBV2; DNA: TGTGCCTCCAGGGGGGGCTCCAGCTATGGCTACACCTTC; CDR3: CASRGGSSYGYTF
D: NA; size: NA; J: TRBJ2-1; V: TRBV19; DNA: TGTGCCAGTAGTATGGGGGGGCCGAATGAGCAGTTCTTC; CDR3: CASSMGGPNEQFF
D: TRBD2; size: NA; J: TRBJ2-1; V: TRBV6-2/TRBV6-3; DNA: TGTGCCAGCAGCCTACTCCGACTAGCGGGGGACAATGAGCAGTTCTTC; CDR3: CASSLLRLAGDNEQFF
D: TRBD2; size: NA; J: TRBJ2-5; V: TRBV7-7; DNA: TGTGCTAGCAGCTTAGCATCTAGCGGGGGGGCCTCAGAGACCCAGTACTTC; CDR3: CASSLASSGGASETQYF